The sequence of this T cell receptor (beta chain) was determined in a study of cytomegalovirus exposure and HLA in healthy donors. Broader study findings: Cytomegalovirus status, reportedly, was diagnosed with high specificity and sensitivity by the classifier.

The PCR ran on 60 Vbeta and 13 Jbeta primers. This table comes from immunoSEQ multiplex PCR, and its TCRdb copy is limited to in-frame clones, with some not included. The table lists fewer than 150,000 clones, roughly two thirds of them singletons. The CDR3 length is 15 residues. Looked up from germline, CDR1 is KGHSH and CDR2 is LQKENI. Germline trimming cut 0 bases from V and 2 bases from J; bases unmatched to any gene: 3. Points on this clone: The antigen remains unidentified.

The source is a human donor in good health. This sequence joins TRBV18 and TRBJ1-1; 7 bases match TRBD1. The sequencing input was PBMCs. The CDR3 DNA follows: TGTGCCAGCTCACCACCGACAGGGCTAAACACTGAAGCTTTCTTT. Its protein product is CASSPPTGLNTEAFF.